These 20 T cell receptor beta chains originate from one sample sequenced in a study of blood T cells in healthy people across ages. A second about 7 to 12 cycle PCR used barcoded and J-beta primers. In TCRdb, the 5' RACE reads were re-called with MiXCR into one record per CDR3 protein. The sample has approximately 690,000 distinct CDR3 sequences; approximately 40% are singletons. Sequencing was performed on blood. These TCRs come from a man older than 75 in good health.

The CDR3 DNA follows: TGTGCCAGCAGCACGGCCGTTGAAAAACTGTTTTTT. Translated: CASSTAVEKLFF. This sequence joins TRBV7-8 and TRBJ1-4; D unclear. Deletions cut 5 bases from V and 7 bases from J, with 8 bases between. This CDR3 comprises 12 residues. Looked up from germline, CDR1 is SGHVS and CDR2 is FQNEAQ.

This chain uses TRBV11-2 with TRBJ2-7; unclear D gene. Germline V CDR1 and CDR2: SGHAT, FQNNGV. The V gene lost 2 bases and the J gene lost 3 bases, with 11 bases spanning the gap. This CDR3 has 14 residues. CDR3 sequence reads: CASSLMATSYEQYF. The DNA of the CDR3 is TGTGCCAGCAGCTTAATGGCGACCAGCTACGAGCAGTACTTC. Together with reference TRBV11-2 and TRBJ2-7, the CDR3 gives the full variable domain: EAGVAQSPRYKIIEKRQSVAFWCNPISGHATLYWYQQILGQGPKLLIQFQNNGVVDDSQLPKDRFSAERLKGVDSTLKIQPAKLEDSAVYLCASSLMATSYEQYFGPGTRLTVT.

In DNA form, the CDR3 reads TGTGCCAGCAGCTCCGGACCCTACAATGAGCAGTTCTTC. Protein sequence: CASSSGPYNEQFF. The chain couples TRBV9 to TRBJ2-1; D not resolved. Germline-derived CDR1 and CDR2 are SGDLS and YYNGEE. The CDR3 is 13 residues long. Trimming stripped 4 bases from V and 2 bases from J, with 7 bases between.

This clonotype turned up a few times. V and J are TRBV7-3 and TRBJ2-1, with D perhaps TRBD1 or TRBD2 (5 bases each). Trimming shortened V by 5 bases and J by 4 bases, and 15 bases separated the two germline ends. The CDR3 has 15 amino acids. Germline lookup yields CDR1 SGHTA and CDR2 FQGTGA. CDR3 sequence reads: CASSPSTGTYNEQFF. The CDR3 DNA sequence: TGTGCCAGCAGCCCATCGACGGGGACGTACAATGAGCAGTTCTTC.

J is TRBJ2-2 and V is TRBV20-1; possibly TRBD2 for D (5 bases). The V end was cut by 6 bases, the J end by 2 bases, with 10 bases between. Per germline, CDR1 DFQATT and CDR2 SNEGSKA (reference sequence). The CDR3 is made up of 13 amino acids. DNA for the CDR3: TGCAGTGCCCGGGGATTCAACACCGGGGAGCTGTTTTTT. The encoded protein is CSARGFNTGELFF.

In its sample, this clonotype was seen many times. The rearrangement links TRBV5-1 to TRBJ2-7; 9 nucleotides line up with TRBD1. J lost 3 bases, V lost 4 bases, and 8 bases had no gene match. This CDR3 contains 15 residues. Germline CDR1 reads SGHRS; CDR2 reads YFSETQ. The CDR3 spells CASSLGRDRDYEQYF. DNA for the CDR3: TGCGCCAGCAGCCTCGGACGGGACAGGGACTACGAGCAGTACTTC.

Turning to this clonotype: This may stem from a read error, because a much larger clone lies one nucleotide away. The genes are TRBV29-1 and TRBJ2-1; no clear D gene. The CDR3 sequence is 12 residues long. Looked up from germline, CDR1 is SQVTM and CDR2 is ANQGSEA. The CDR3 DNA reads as TGCAGCGTTGAAGGGCCATACACTGAGCAGTTCTTC. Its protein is CSVEGPYTEQFF.

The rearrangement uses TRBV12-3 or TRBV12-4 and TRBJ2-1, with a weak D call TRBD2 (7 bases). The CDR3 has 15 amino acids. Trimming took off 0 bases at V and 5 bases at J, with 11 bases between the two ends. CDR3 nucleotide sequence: TGTGCCAGCAGTTTAGCGGGGGGGCCCCACAATGAGCAGTTCTTC. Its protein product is CASSLAGGPHNEQFF.

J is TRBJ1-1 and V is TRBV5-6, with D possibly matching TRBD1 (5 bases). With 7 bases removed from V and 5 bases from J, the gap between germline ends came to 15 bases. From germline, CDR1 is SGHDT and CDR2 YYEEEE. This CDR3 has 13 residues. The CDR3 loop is CASQRGRGTEAFF. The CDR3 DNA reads TGTGCCAGCCAGCGGGGACGGGGTACTGAAGCTTTCTTT.

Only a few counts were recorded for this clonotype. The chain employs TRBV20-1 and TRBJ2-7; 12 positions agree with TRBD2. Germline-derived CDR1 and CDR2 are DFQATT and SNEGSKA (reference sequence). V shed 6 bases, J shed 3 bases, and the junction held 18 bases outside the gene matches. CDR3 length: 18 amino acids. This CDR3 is CSATQQGIWTSGNYEQYF. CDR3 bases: TGCAGTGCCACCCAACAGGGGATCTGGACTAGCGGGAACTACGAGCAGTACTTC.

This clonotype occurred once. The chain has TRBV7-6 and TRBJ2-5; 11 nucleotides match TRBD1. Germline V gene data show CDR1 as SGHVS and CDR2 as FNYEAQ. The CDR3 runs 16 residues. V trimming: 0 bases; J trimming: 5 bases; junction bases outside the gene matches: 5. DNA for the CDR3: TGTGCCAGCAGCTTAGCCGGGACAGGGGGACGGGAGACCCAGTACTTC. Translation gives CASSLAGTGGRETQYF. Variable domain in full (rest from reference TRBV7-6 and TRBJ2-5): GAGVSQSPRYKVTKRGQDVALRCDPISGHVSLYWYRQALGQGPEFLTYFNYEAQQDKSGLPNDRFSAERPEGSISTLTIQRTEQRDSAMYRCASSLAGTGGRETQYFGPGTRLLVL.

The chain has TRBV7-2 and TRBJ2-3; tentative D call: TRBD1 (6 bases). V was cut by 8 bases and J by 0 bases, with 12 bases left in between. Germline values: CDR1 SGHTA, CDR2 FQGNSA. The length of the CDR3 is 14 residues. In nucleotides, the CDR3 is TGTGCCAGCCGCTATCAGGGGAGCACAGATACGCAGTATTTT. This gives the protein CASRYQGSTDTQYF.

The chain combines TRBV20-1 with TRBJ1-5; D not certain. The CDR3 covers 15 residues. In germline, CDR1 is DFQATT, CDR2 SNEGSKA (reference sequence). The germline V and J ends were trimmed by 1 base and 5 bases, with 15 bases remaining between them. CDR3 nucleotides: TGCAGTGCTAGAGCAAGGAACAGAGGGCATCAGCCCCAGCATTTT. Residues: CSARARNRGHQPQHF.

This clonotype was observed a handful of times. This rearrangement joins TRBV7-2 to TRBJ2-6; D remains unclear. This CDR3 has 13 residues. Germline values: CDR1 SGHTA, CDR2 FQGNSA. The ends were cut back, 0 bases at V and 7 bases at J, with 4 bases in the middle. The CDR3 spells CASSLAVANVLTF. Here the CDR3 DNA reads TGTGCCAGCAGCTTAGCGGTAGCCAACGTCCTGACTTTC.

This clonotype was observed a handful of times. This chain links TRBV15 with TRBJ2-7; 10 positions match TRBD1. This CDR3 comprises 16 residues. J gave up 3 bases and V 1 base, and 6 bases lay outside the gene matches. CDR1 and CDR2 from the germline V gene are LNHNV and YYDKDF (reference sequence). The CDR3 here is CATSRGIDRGLYEQYF. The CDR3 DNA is TGTGCCACCAGCAGAGGAATTGACAGGGGGCTCTACGAGCAGTACTTC.

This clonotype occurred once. In DNA, the CDR3 is TGTGCCAGCAGCTTAGCCGGGACAGGGGTCAATCAGCCCCAGCATTTT. Protein sequence: CASSLAGTGVNQPQHF. The gene calls are TRBV7-2 and TRBJ1-5; 10 bases align to TRBD1. After removal of 0 bases from V and 3 bases from J, the junction contained 2 bases not matched to a gene. The germline V gene encodes CDR1 SGHTA and CDR2 FQGNSA. The CDR3 consists of 16 residues.

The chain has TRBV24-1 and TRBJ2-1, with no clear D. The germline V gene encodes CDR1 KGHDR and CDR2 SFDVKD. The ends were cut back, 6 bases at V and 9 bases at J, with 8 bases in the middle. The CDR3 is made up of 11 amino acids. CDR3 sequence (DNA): TGTGCCACCAGTCGGTATCGTGAGCAGTTCTTC. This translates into CATSRYREQFF.

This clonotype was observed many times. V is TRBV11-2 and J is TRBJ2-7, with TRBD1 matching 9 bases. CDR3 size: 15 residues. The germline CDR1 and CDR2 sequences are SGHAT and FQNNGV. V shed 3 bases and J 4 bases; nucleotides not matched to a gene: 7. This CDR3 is CASSFPGQGAYEQYF. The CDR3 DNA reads TGTGCCAGCAGCTTTCCGGGACAGGGTGCGTACGAGCAGTACTTC.

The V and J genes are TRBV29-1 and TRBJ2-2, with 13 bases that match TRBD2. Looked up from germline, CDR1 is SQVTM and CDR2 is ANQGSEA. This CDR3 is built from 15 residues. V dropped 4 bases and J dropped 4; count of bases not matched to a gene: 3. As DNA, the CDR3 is TGCAGCGTTGTACTAGCGGGAGGGTCCACCGGGGAGCTGTTTTTT. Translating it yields CSVVLAGGSTGELFF.

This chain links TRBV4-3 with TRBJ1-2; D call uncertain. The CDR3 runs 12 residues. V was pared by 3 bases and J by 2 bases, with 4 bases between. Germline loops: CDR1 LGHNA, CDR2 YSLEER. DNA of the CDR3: TGCGCCAGCAGCCACACCAACTATGGCTACACCTTC. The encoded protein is CASSHTNYGYTF.